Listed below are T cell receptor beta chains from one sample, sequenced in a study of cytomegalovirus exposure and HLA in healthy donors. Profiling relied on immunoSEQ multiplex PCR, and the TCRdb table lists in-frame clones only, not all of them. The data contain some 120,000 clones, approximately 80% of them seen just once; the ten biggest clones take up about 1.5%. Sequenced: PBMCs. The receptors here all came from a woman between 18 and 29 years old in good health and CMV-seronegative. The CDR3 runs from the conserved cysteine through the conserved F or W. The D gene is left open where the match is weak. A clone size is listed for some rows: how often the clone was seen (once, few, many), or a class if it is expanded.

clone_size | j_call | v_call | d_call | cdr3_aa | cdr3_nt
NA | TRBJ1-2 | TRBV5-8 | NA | CASSLEGTPRAGGYTF | TGTGCCAGCAGCTTGGAGGGGACACCCAGAGCAGGTGGCTACACCTTC
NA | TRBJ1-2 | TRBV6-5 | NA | CASSYAEGGVDYGYTF | TGTGCCAGCAGTTACGCGGAGGGGGGGGTAGACTATGGCTACACCTTC
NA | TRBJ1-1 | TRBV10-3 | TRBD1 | CAISEGQGANTEAFF | TGTGCCATCAGTGAGGGACAGGGGGCGAACACTGAAGCTTTCTTT
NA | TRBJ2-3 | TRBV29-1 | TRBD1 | CSAAIRGGASSDTQYF | TGCAGCGCAGCGATCCGAGGGGGCGCAAGTAGTGATACGCAGTATTTT
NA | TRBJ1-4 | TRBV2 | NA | CASISRNEKLFF | TGTGCCAGCATCTCCAGAAATGAAAAACTGTTTTTT
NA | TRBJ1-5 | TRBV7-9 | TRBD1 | CASSSDRGLNQPQHF | TGTGCCAGCAGCTCGGACAGGGGGTTGAATCAGCCCCAGCATTTT
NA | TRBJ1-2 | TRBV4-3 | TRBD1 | CASSHDRGQIYGYTF | TGCGCCAGCAGCCACGACAGGGGGCAAATCTATGGCTACACCTTC
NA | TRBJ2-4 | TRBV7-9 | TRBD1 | CASSLQGQGDCTYF | TGTGCCAGCAGCCTCCAGGGACAGGGAGATTGCACGTACTTC
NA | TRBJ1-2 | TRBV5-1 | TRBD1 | CASSPGQLSNYGYTF | TGCGCCAGCAGCCCGGGACAGCTATCTAACTATGGCTACACCTTC
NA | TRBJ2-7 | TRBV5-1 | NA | CASSLASSHEQYF | TGCGCCAGCAGCTTGGCCAGTTCCCACGAGCAGTACTTC
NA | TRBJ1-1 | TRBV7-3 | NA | CASSSGGGNTEAFF | TGTGCCAGCAGCTCCGGGGGTGGGAACACTGAAGCTTTCTTT
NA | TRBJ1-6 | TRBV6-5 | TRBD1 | CASSLQGSSYNSPLHF | TGTGCCAGCAGTTTACAGGGGAGCTCCTATAATTCACCCCTCCACTTT
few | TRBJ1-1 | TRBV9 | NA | CASSSRTRGGKATEAFF | TGTGCCAGCAGCTCCCGGACCAGGGGCGGAAAGGCCACTGAAGCTTTCTTT
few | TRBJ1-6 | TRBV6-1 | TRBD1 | CASSELPGQGAPLHF | TGTGCCAGCAGTGAATTACCGGGACAGGGGGCACCCCTCCACTTT
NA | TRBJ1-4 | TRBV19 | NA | CASRTGFIANEKLFF | TGTGCCAGTAGAACAGGGTTTATAGCTAATGAAAAACTGTTTTTT
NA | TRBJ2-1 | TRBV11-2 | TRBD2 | CASSLVRGRASYNEQFF | TGTGCCAGCAGCTTGGTACGAGGGAGGGCCTCTTACAATGAGCAGTTCTTC
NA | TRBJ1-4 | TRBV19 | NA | CASSSNSFNEKLFF | TGTGCCAGTAGTTCGAACAGCTTTAATGAAAAACTGTTTTTT